This record covers a single T cell receptor beta chain. What antigen it recognizes has not been identified. Base qualities are not recorded, but no much larger clone differs from it by a single base. Systemically healthy Caucasian individuals from Russia, 35 to 40 in total and aged about 6 to 95 years, were included as donors. Ten milliliters of peripheral blood were drawn from each donor into EDTA-treated Vacutainer tubes. PBMCs were isolated by Ficoll-Paque density-gradient centrifugation, with at least 7 million obtained per sample. Total RNA was extracted from PBMCs with Trizol reagent, with at least 6 micrograms obtained per sample. Naive CD45RAhigh/CD27high T cell percentages were measured by flow cytometry on a PBMC aliquot from every donor. The sample is drawn from a study of blood T cells in healthy people across ages (dated by TCRdb to the mid-2010s). Context from the whole study: In model experiments, template switching captured about one uniquely barcoded TCR beta cDNA molecule for every two T cells. Donors were grouped into four age groups: young (average approximately 15 years), middle-aged (39), aged (around 66) and long-lived (approximately 75). To track age-related changes in TCR beta repertoire diversity, the study relied on deep sequencing normalized with unique cDNA molecular identifiers. For two donors (one aged 18 to 30 and one aged 80 or older), the study analyzed two additional independent replicas of 1 million unique cDNA reads from the same blood draw. To avoid experimental bias, donors of different ages were distributed randomly across sequencing lanes.

Study-wide findings and limitations: The CMV infection status of donors was not known, potentially confounding age-related changes in expanded clonotypes. Observed TCR beta diversity per million T cells fell roughly linearly with age, and a significant reduction was already apparent by age around 39. Estimates of total diversity based on one million sequenced T cells were considered lower bounds and underestimates. Conclusive comparison of naive and antigen-experienced compartments was prevented by the profiling of bulk unsorted PBMCs. Compared with the aged group, the long-lived group had more naive CD4+ T cells, fewer expanded clones and increased TCR diversity, a pattern suggesting age selection. Observed TCR beta diversity correlated strongly with the percentage of naive T cells measured by flow cytometry.

At the junction V is shortened by 3 bases and J by 8 bases; bases outside the gene matches: 5. CDR1 is given as SGHAT and CDR2 as FQNNGV, both from the germline V gene. From its cysteine to its phenylalanine, the CDR3 spans 15 amino acids. The DNA shown is the 45-base CDR3, in frame from base 1. The library was built by means of 5' RACE. For sequencing, an Illumina HiSeq 2500 was employed. A second PCR of 7 to 11 cycles was run with a J-beta primer mix and a sample-barcoded 5' primer. A unique molecular identifier was introduced onto each TCR beta cDNA molecule by a template-switch 5' adaptor carrying 12 random nucleotides. Each sample yielded at least 3 million CDR3-containing paired-end reads. The Mint cDNA synthesis kit, primed by a TRBC-specific oligonucleotide, was used to synthesize first-strand cDNA from all RNA. After uracil-DNA glycosylase treatment, a first 18-cycle PCR used universal primers M1SS and BC2_uni_R on all cDNA. From the authors' description of their analysis: For normalization, 1 million high-quality reads were randomly selected from each sample, with every read carrying a distinct molecular identifier. Reads with shared molecular identifiers were discarded instead of being binned into consensus sequences. MiTCR, run with a Q25 quality threshold and the strictest error-elimination algorithm, handled CDR3 identification, clonotype clustering and error correction. A nonparametric unseen species model with Euler transformation was used to estimate lower-bound total TCR beta diversity. Starting from the raw public reads, TCRdb applied fastp trimming at Q25, assembled clones with MiXCR and retained in-frame beta chains. Rows merge per CDR3 protein into single entries with the most common DNA and genes. None of the V and J calls come from the authors' own analysis; TCRdb made them. The sample has hundreds of thousands of distinct CDR3 sequences on record, about 47% of them singletons. 15% to 20% of the sample goes to the ten largest clones.

Material for sequencing was blood. This clonotype originated in a man older than 75 in good health. Rearrangement joined TRBV11-2 to TRBJ2-1, with 12 bases aligning to TRBD2. The DNA is as follows: TGTGCCAGCAGCTTTCTAGCGGGAGGGATAGATGAGCAGTTCTTC. It translates to CASSFLAGGIDEQFF.